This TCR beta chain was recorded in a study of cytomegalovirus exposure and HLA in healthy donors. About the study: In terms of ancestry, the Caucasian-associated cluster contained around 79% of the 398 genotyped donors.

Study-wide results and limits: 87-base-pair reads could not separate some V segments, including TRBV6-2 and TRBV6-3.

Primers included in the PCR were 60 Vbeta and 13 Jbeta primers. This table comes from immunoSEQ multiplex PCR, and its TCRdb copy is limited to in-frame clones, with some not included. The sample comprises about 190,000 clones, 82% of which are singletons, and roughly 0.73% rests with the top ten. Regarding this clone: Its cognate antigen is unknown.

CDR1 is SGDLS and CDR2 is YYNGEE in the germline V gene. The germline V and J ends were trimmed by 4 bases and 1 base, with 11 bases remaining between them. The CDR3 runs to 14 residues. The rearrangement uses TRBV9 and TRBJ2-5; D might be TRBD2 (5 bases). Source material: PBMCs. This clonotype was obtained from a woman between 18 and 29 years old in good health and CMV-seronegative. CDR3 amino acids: CASSREGIQETQYF. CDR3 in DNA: TGTGCCAGCAGCAGAGAGGGCATCCAAGAGACCCAGTACTTC.